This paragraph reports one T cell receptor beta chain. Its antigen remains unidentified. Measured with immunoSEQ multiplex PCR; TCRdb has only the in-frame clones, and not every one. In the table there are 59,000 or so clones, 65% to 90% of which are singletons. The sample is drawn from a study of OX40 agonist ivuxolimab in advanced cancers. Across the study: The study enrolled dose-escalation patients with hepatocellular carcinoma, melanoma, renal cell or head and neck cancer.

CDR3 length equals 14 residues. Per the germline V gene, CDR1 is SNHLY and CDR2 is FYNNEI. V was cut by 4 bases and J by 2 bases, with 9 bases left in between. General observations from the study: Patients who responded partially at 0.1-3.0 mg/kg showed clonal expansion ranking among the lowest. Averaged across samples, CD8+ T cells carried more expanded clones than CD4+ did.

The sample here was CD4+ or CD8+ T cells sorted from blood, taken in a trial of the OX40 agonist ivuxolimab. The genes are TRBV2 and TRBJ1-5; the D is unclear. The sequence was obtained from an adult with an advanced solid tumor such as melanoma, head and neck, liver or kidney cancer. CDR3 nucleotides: TGTGCCAGCAGTGGGAATTTACGCAATCAGCCCCAGCATTTT. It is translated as CASSGNLRNQPQHF.